The sequence of this T cell receptor beta chain was determined in a study of PD-1 blockade in classical Hodgkin lymphoma. Turning to the study itself: Each patient was given nivolumab 3 mg/kg through a vein every 2 weeks.

CDR1 SNHLY and CDR2 FYNNEI come from the germline V gene. The CDR3 length is 12 residues. V was clipped by 9 bases and J by 5 bases, with 13 bases between them. Study results and limitations: When set against healthy donors, newly diagnosed patients were reported to show lower baseline TCR diversity. Reasons behind the repertoire differences stay unclear, perhaps disease activity or earlier therapy.

Repertoires were generated with immunoSEQ multiplex PCR, while TCRdb's copy carries only in-frame clones and drops some. The sample includes tens of thousands of clones, 55% to 70% of them seen just once. The time point: cycle 4 day 1 (C4D1), after more than five weeks of nivolumab. All trial patients relapsed after autologous stem cell transplantation. Relapsed/refractory classical Hodgkin lymphoma patients had complete, partial or progressive responses. This clone showed up just a few times. Its antigen is unknown. The chain joins TRBV2 to TRBJ1-1; weak D call: TRBD1 (5 bases). Sequenced here: peripheral blood mononuclear cells (PBMCs), sampled before the fourth cycle of nivolumab. The TCR was taken from a human donor with classical Hodgkin lymphoma. This chain's CDR3 is CARAQGKTEAFF. DNA of the CDR3: TGTGCCAGGGCCCAGGGAAAGACTGAAGCTTTCTTT.